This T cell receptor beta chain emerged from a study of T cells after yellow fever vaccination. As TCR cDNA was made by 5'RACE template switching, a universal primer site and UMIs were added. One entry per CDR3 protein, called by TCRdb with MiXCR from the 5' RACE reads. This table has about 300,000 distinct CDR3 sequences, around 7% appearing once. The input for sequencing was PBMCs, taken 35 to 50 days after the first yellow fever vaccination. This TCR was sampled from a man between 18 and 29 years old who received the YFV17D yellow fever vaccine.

CDR3 amino acids: CASSASGGNTIYF. CDR3 bases: TGTGCCAGCAGTGCCAGCGGGGGAAACACCATATATTTT. This chain links TRBV7-9 with TRBJ1-3; D uncertain. Germline lookup yields CDR1 SEHNR and CDR2 FQNEAQ (reference sequence). Trimming removed 6 bases at V and 4 bases at J, with 10 bases between. The length of the CDR3 is 13 residues.